This TCR beta chain originates from a study of cytomegalovirus exposure and HLA in healthy donors. Germline lookup yields CDR1 LNHDA and CDR2 SQIVND (reference sequence). The CDR3 consists of 15 residues. The V and J ends lost 3 bases and 8 bases, in that order; junction bases with no gene match: 10. PCR used 60 Vbeta primers and 13 Jbeta primers. Clones were read by immunoSEQ multiplex PCR, and TCRdb kept only the in-frame ones, dropping some. Counted here are roughly 110,000 clones, about 81% occurring once; the ten biggest clones make up 2% to 3%. Study-level points and caveats: Reportedly, a later analysis found an Asian-associated ancestry cluster had fewer N-insertions than the roughly 670-donor mean. Excluded were some V segments that proved indistinguishable, including TRBV6-2 and TRBV6-3.

About this clone: Its antigen remains unidentified.

The V call is TRBV19, the J call TRBJ2-3; TRBD2 agrees at 8 bases. The TCR comes from a man aged 25-45 years in good health and CMV-seropositive. What was sequenced was PBMCs. DNA for the CDR3: TGTGCCAGTAGTATGACCGGGGGGGCCTCAGGTACGCAGTATTTT. Protein product: CASSMTGGASGTQYF.